This TCR beta chain was sequenced for a study of cytomegalovirus exposure and HLA in healthy donors. Whole-study findings and limits: In a later analysis, several top co-occurrence clusters appeared linked to parvovirus B19, influenza, CMV and Epstein-Barr virus. Listed as cytomegalovirus-associated were over 150 TCR beta chains. Later work showed greater clonal expansion in HLA-associated TCR beta chains than in equally common others.

This CDR3 spans 20 amino acids. With 5 bases removed from V and 0 bases from J, the gap between germline ends came to 23 bases. The germline V gene encodes CDR1 MNHEY and CDR2 SMNVEV (reference sequence). About this clone itself: Its antigen is not identified.

The PCR employed 60 Vbeta primers together with 13 Jbeta primers. Under the authors' procedure: Approximately 9.9 million shared chains were among the approximately 82 million unique TCR beta chains that a later analysis counted. Some clones are missing from TCRdb's copy, which holds only in-frame ones; the method was immunoSEQ multiplex PCR. V and J calls and clone size are as listed in that table; D and trimming were resolved from the DNA. This sample yields about 130,000 clones, of which 80% are seen a single time; under 3% belongs to the top ten. The sample taken for sequencing was PBMCs. This receptor was identified in a man in his thirties or forties in good health and CMV-seronegative. The chain links TRBV27 to TRBJ2-6; TRBD2 might be the D (6 bases). The CDR3 sequence: CASSGSFGTSGTSGANVLTF. The CDR3 DNA reads as TGTGCCAGCAGTGGCTCGTTCGGGACTTCGGGGACCTCTGGGGCCAACGTCCTGACTTTC.